This paragraph reports one T cell receptor (beta chain). Its antigen is not yet known. No much larger clone is present one base from it, and per-base qualities are unavailable. Its CDR3 holds 13 amino acids, cysteine through phenylalanine. Left in the record is the CDR3 DNA by itself, 39 bases read in frame from the first base. The V and J ends are trimmed by 4 bases and 13 bases, leaving 18 bases between them. Via the germline V gene, CDR1 is SGHRS and CDR2 YFSETQ. To prepare the library, PCR was applied. TCRdb names Illumina HiSeq 2500 as the instrument used. Unique molecular identifiers were incorporated into TCR beta cDNA libraries to reduce PCR and sequencing biases. Per 1 to 10 million input T cells, around 500,000 cDNA molecules were obtained, such that each molecule approximated one T cell. The patient libraries were prepared and sequenced using the same protocol as the earlier healthy control dataset. Within a given batch, samples were prepared together, multiplexed and sequenced on the same HiSeq lane. The authors' pipeline ran thus. Raw barcoded reads were processed with MIGEC, discarding single-read molecular identifier groups before consensus assembly and CDR3 extraction. Clonotype tables were post-analysed with VDJtools, normalizing diversity by down-sampling all datasets to the smallest sample size. In repertoire overlap clustering, CDR3 amino acid sequences, but not nucleotide sequences, were matched to correct batch-related cross-sample contamination. TCRdb ran its own pipeline on the public reads, namely fastp trimming at Q25 and MiXCR clone calling, and kept in-frame beta chains. Entries are consolidated by CDR3 protein sequence, retaining the most common genes and DNA. The V and J calls, along with clone size, are taken from TCRdb and not from the paper's own processing. The sample table shows about 540,000 distinct CDR3 sequences, and around 36% are seen once. The ten top clones hold 4.5% to 7.5% of the sample.

This record belongs to a study of post-analysis software for immune sequencing data (dated by TCRdb to 2013 to 2016). With regard to the full study: The recorded disease courses included relapsing-remitting, secondary progressive and progressive-relapsing multiple sclerosis, and some patients had no subtype annotation. A subset of samples was prepared in parallel using single-end sample barcoding, then pooled and co-amplified after Illumina adapter ligation. The patient repertoires were set against 11 previously published healthy control repertoires from donors whose ages ranged from 6 to 25 years.

To demonstrate the VDJtools post-analysis software, the study profiled TCR beta repertoires from the peripheral blood of about 13 young patients with multiple sclerosis. The patients with multiple sclerosis were children and adolescents between 6 and 15 years of age. Study-wide conclusions, independent of this receptor: Direct clustering with F measure revealed strong co-clustering of samples prepared in the same batch, which led to a batch-effect correction. Normalized Chao1 diversity was significantly lower in multiple sclerosis patients than controls, suggesting substantial peripheral T-cell clonal expansion. A few TRBV segments, including TRBV5-6, TRBV5-1 and TRBV20-1, were significantly more frequent in patients than controls. The multiple sclerosis patient group was slightly younger than the control group.

The rearranged chain carries TRBV5-1 and TRBJ2-1; the D segment is perhaps TRBD1 or TRBD2, each sharing 5 matched bases. The sequence was collected from a girl younger than 18 with multiple sclerosis. The sample consisted of blood. DNA sequence: TGCGCCAGCAGCCCGACAGTGGGAGAGACCCAGTTCTTC. The resulting protein is CASSPTVGETQFF.